This T cell receptor (beta chain) stems from a study of blood T cells in healthy people across ages. It was with a sample-barcoded 5' primer and a J-beta primer mix that a second PCR of roughly 7 to 12 cycles was run. TCRdb recomputed calls from the 5' RACE reads with MiXCR, one row per CDR3 protein. The table has approximately 810,000 distinct CDR3 sequences, 29% seen once; the top ten hold roughly 17%. This clonotype has a single count. Sequence at one end of the junction differs from germline and may be a read error. The sequence was collected from a woman older than 75 in good health. What was sequenced was blood.

Here the CDR3 reads CSARDDVQALAKSIQYF. In DNA, the CDR3 is TGCAGTGCTAGAGATGATGTCCAGGCACTAGCCAAAAGCATTCAGTACTTC. The chain joins TRBV20-1 to TRBJ2-7; maybe TRBD2 (6 bases). The tail of the sequence fits TRBJ2-4 better, so the J call may be wrong. This CDR3 is 17 amino acids long. The germline CDR1 and CDR2 sequences are DFQATT and SNEGSKA (reference sequence).